Reported below is one T cell receptor beta chain. Germline-derived CDR1 and CDR2 are SGHNT and YYREEE (reference sequence). This CDR3 has 15 residues. V was clipped by 2 bases and J by 0 bases, with 11 bases between them. This record belongs to a study of blood T cell repertoires in COVID-19. At the level of the study: The study drew acute and convalescent COVID-19 samples from the United States, Italy and Spain. Sources were T cells, B-cell-depleted T cells, or PBMCs; the material itself was cDNA or gDNA.

Per the authors' pipeline: Reference gene primer amplification yielded estimated nucleated cell counts. The table came from immunoSEQ multiplex PCR; TCRdb's copy has only in-frame clones and leaves some out. The V and J calls and clone size come from that table; D and trimming were worked out from the DNA. This sample has roughly 200,000 clones, with 80% found just once. Sample: peripheral blood. The TCR sequence derives from a man in his sixties with acute or convalescent COVID-19. The V and J genes are TRBV5-4 and TRBJ1-1; TRBD1 might be the D (5 bases). The CDR3 sequence is CASSFGGDLNTEAFF. The CDR3 nucleotides read TGTGCCAGCAGCTTCGGGGGGGATCTGAACACTGAAGCTTTCTTT.